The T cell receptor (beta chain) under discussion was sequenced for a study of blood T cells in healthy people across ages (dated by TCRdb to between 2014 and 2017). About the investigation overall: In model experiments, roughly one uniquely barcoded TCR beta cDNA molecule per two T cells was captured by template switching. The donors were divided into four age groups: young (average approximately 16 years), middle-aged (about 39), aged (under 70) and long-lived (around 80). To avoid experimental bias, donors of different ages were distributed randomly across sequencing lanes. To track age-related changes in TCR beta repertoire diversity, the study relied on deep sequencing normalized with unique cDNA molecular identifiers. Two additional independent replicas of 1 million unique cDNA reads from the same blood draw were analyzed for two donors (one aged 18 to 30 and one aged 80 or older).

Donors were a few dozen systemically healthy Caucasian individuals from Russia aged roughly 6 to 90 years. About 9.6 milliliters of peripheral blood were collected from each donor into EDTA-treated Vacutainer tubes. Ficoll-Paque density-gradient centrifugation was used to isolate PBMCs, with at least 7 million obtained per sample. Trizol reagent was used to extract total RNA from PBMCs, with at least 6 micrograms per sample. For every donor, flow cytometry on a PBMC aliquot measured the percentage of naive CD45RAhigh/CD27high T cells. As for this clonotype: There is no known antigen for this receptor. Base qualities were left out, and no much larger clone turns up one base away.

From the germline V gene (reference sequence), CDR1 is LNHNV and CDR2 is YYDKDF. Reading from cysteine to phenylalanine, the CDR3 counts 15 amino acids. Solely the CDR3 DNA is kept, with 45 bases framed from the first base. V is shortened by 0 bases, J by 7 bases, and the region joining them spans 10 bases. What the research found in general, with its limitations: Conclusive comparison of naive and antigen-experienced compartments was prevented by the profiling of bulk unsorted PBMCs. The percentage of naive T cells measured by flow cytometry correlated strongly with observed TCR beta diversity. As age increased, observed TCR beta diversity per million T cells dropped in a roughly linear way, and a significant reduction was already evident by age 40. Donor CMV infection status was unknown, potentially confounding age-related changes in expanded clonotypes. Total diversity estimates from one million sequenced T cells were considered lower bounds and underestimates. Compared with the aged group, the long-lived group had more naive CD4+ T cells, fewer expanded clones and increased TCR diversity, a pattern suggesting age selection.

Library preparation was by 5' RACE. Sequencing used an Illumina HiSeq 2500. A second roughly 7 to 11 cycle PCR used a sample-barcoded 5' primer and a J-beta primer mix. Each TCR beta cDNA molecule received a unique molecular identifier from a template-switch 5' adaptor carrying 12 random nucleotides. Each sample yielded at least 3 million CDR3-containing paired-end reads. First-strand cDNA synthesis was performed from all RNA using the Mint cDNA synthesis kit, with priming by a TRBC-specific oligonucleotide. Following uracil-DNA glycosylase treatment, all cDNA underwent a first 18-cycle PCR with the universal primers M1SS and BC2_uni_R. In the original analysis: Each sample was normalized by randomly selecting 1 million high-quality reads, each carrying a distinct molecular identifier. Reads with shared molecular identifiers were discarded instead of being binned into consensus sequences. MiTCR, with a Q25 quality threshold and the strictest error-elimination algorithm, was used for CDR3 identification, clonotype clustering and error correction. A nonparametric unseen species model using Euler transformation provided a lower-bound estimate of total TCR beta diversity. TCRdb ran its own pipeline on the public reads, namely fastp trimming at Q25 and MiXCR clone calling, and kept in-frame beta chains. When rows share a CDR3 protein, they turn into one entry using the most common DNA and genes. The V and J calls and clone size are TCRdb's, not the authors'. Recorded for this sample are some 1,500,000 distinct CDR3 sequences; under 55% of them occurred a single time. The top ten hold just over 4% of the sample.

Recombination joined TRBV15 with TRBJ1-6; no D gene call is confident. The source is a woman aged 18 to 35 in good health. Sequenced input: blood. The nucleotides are TGTGCCACCAGCAGAGATATAGGGTTAAATTCACCCCTCCACTTT. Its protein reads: CATSRDIGLNSPLHF.